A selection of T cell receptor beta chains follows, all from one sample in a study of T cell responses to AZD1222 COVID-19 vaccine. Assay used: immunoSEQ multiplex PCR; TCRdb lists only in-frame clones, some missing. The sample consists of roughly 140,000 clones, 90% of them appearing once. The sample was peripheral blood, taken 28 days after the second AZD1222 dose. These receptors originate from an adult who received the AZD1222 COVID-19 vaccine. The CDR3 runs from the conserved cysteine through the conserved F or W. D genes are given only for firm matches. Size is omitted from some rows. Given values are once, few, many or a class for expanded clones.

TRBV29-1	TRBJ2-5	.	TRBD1	TGCAGCGCGGACAGGGCGATTGGAGAGACCCAGTACTTC	CSADRAIGETQYF
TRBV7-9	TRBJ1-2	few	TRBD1	TGTGCCAGCAGCTTAGCGGAGGGGGCTGGCTACACCTTC	CASSLAEGAGYTF
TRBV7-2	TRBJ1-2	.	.	TGTGCCAGCAGCTTCGGTAGTTCGAACTATGGCTACACCTTC	CASSFGSSNYGYTF
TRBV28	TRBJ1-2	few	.	TGTGCCAGCAGCCTTGGTGGGGGCCGGGGCTACACCTTC	CASSLGGGRGYTF
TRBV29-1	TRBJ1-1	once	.	TGCAGCGTCCAATCCGGGACGGGCGTAGAGAGGAACACTGAAGCTTTCTTT	CSVQSGTGVERNTEAFF
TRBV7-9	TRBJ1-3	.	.	TGTGCCAGCAGCTTAGAACCGCAGCTGAGAAACACCATATATTTT	CASSLEPQLRNTIYF
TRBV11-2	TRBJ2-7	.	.	TGTGCCAGCAGCCCAGGAATCCTGAAAAACTACGAGCAGTACTTC	CASSPGILKNYEQYF
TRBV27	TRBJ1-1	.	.	TGTGCCAGCAGTTTCCAGGACGGCACTGAAGCTTTCTTT	CASSFQDGTEAFF
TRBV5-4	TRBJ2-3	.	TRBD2	TGTGCCAGCAGCGAGCCTGGGACTAGCGGGAAGCATAGCGCAGATACGCAGTATTTT	CASSEPGTSGKHSADTQYF
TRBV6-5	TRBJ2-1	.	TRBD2	TGTGCCAGCAGTTGGACTAGCGGGAGTGAGCAGTTCTTC	CASSWTSGSEQFF
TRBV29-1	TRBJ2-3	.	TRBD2	TGCAGCGCCCCCACCACGTTGAGGCGGGAGGGGCCCGGGTCGCAGTATTTT	CSAPTTLRREGPGSQYF
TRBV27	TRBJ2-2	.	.	TGTGCCAGCAGTTCGACTTCTCAGGGGTTGACCGGGGAGCTGTTTTTT	CASSSTSQGLTGELFF
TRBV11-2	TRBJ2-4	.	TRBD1	TGTGCCAGCAGCCTAGACAGGGTAAACATTCAGTACTTC	CASSLDRVNIQYF
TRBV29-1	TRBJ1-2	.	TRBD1	TGCAGCGTCGAGACCCAGGGGGCTGGCTATGGCTACACCTTC	CSVETQGAGYGYTF
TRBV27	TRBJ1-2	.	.	TGTGCCAGCAGTTTATGGGCAGGGAACCGTGGCTACACCTTC	CASSLWAGNRGYTF
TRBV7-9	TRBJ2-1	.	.	TGTGCCAGCAGCTCCCTCGACGGTGGGGAGTTGGGCAATGAGCAGTTCTTC	CASSSLDGGELGNEQFF
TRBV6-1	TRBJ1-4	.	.	TGTGCCAGCAGTGAATTCGGTAGAGAAAAACTGTTTTTT	CASSEFGREKLFF
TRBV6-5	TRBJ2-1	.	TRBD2	TGTGCCAGCACCGGGACTAGCGGGAGGATCCGGCAGTTCTTC	CASTGTSGRIRQFF
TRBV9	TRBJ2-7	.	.	TGTGCCAGCAGCGTTGAGGGAACGAGCTCCTACGAGCAGTACTTC	CASSVEGTSSYEQYF
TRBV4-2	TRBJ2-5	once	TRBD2	TGTGCCAGCAGCGACAATGCGGGGGAAGAGACCCAGTACTTC	CASSDNAGEETQYF
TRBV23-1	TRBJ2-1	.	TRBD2	TGCGCCAGCAGTCAATCGACCCTTCCTAGCGGGAGTAAATCCTACAATGAGCAGTTCTTC	CASSQSTLPSGSKSYNEQFF
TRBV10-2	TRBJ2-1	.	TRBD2	TGCGCCAGCATGCCCGGACTAGCGGTTCCTTCCTACAATGAGCAGTTCTTC	CASMPGLAVPSYNEQFF
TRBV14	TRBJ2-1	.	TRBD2	TGTGCCAGCAGCCAAGATTTGTTAGCGGGAGTGGATGAGCAGTTCTTC	CASSQDLLAGVDEQFF
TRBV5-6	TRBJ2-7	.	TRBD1	TGTGCCAGCAGCTGGGGGACAGGGAAGGTCGACGAGCAGTACTTC	CASSWGTGKVDEQYF
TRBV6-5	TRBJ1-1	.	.	TGTGCCAGCAGCCCCAAACAGGGTAGGTTGGAAGCTTTCTTT	CASSPKQGRLEAFF
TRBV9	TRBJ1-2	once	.	TGTGCCAGCAGCGCAGGACGCAGGCAAGTCGGCTACACCTTC	CASSAGRRQVGYTF
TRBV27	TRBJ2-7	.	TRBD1	TGTGCCAGCAGTTTAGATCCCGGGACAGGGATGAGCGAGCAGTACTTC	CASSLDPGTGMSEQYF
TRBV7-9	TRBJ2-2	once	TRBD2	TGTGCCAGCAGCATGACTAGCGGGATTTTCACCGGGGAGCTGTTTTTT	CASSMTSGIFTGELFF
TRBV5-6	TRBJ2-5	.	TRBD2	TGTGCCAGCAGCACCGGACTAGCACAAGAGACCCAGTACTTC	CASSTGLAQETQYF
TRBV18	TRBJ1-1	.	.	TGTGCCAGCTCACCACAGGAGATGAACACTGAAGCTTTCTTT	CASSPQEMNTEAFF
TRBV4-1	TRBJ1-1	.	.	TGCGCCAGCAGCCAACCCAAAACCGGGGGAACTGAAGCTTTCTTT	CASSQPKTGGTEAFF
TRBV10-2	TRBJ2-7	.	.	TGCGCCAGCAGTGACGGGGTAAACTCCTACGAGCAGTACTTC	CASSDGVNSYEQYF
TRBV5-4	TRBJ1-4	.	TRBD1	TGTGCCAGCAGCTTGGGGGACAGCCTAAATGAAAAACTGTTTTTT	CASSLGDSLNEKLFF
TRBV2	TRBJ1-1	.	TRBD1	TGTGCCAGCAGGAGGACAGGGGGCACTGAAGCTTTCTTT	CASRRTGGTEAFF
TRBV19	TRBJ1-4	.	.	TGTGCCAGTAGTATTGCGCTGGTGGGGAATAATGAAAAACTGTTTTTT	CASSIALVGNNEKLFF
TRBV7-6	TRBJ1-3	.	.	TGTGCCAGCAGCTTAGCGCCGGCCTCTGGAAACACCATATATTTT	CASSLAPASGNTIYF
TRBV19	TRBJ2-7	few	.	TGTGCCAGTAGTTTGAAGCACAGACTGGATACCTACGAGCAGTACTTC	CASSLKHRLDTYEQYF
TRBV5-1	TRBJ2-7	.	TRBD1	TGCGCCAGCAGCTTGGGACAGGGGTTGTACGAGCAGTACTTC	CASSLGQGLYEQYF
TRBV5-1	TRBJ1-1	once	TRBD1	TGCGCCAGCAGCTTGGGAGGGACAGTGAACACTGAAGCTTTCTTT	CASSLGGTVNTEAFF
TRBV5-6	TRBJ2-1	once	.	TGTGCCAGCAGCTCCGGACTGAACTCCCTACGGGAGCAGTTCTTC	CASSSGLNSLREQFF
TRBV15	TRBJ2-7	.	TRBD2	TGTGCCACCAGCAGAGATATTAGCGGGAGCTCCTACGAGCAGTACTTC	CATSRDISGSSYEQYF